The 23 T cell receptor beta chains listed next were all sequenced from one sample in a study of blood T cell repertoires in COVID-19. Produced via immunoSEQ multiplex PCR; TCRdb's table is partial and in-frame only. The sample includes around 200,000 clones, 80% to 90% of them seen just once. Sequencing used PBMCs or T cells enriched from blood (not recorded which). These receptors all stem from a woman in her thirties or forties with acute COVID-19.

The rearrangement joins TRBV5-1 to TRBJ2-1; TRBD2 aligns across 9 bases. This CDR3 is 14 amino acids long. Germline lookup yields CDR1 SGHRS and CDR2 YFSETQ. Trimming removed 5 bases from V and 8 bases from J; junction bases left unmatched: 8. The CDR3 DNA is TGCGCCAGCAGTTCTTTAGCGGGGGCGGATGAGCAGTTCTTC. It codes for CASSSLAGADEQFF. Filled out from reference TRBV5-1 and TRBJ2-1, the complete variable domain reads KAGVTQTPRYLIKTRGQQVTLSCSPISGHRSVSWYQQTPGQGLQFLFEYFSETQRNKGNFPGRFSGRQFSNSRSEMNVSTLELGDSALYLCASSSLAGADEQFFGPGTRLTVL.

The V and J genes are TRBV11-2 and TRBJ1-3, with D unclear. This CDR3 has 13 residues. CDR1 and CDR2 from the germline V gene are SGHAT and FQNNGV. V lost 3 bases and J 7 bases, leaving 10 bases between the germline ends. Here the CDR3 reads CASSLTVRNTIYF. The CDR3 DNA follows: TGTGCCAGCAGCTTGACCGTGCGGAACACCATATATTTT.

This clone has a handful of counts. The V gene is TRBV28, the J gene TRBJ2-1; D remains ambiguous. Germline V gene lookup returns CDR1 MDHEN and CDR2 SYDVKM. CDR3 size: 13 residues. V was shortened by 6 bases and J by 7 bases, with 13 bases between the two germline ends. The CDR3 loop reads CASRLPHENEQFF. DNA of the CDR3: TGTGCCAGCAGACTACCCCATGAAAATGAGCAGTTCTTC.

The gene calls are TRBV7-3 and TRBJ2-6, with a weak D call TRBD2 (6 bases). Per germline, CDR1 SGHTA and CDR2 FQGTGA. The CDR3 covers 18 residues. Trimming removed 5 bases at V and 0 bases at J, with 17 bases between. The DNA for the CDR3 is TGTGCCAGCAGCCCGGGAGTTGGACACTACTCTGGGGCCAACGTCCTGACTTTC. Translation: CASSPGVGHYSGANVLTF.

V and J are TRBV19 and TRBJ2-7; a possible D gene is TRBD1 (6 bases). This CDR3 spans 15 amino acids. In germline, CDR1 is LNHDA, CDR2 SQIVND (reference sequence). V was clipped by 6 bases and J by 0 bases, with 15 bases between them. The CDR3 protein is CASRGLDSDSYEQYF. CDR3 bases: TGTGCCAGTAGGGGCCTGGACAGTGACTCCTACGAGCAGTACTTC. Full variable domain (outside the CDR3, taken from reference TRBV19 and TRBJ2-7): DGGITQSPKYLFRKEGQNVTLSCEQNLNHDAMYWYRQDPGQGLRLIYYSQIVNDFQKGDIAEGYSVSREKKESFPLTVTSAQKNPTAFYLCASRGLDSDSYEQYFGPGTRLTVT.

This clone was detected once. The chain is built from TRBV6-5 and TRBJ1-2; 10 nucleotides line up with TRBD1. J lost 5 bases, V lost 5 bases, and 8 bases had no gene match. The CDR3 spans 15 residues. Germline V lookup: CDR1 MNHEY, CDR2 SVGAGI. CDR3 nucleotide sequence: TGTGCCAGCAGTCCCATGGGACAGGGGCCTTATGGCTACACCTTC. Its protein is CASSPMGQGPYGYTF.

The chain combines TRBV19 with TRBJ1-4; possible D gene TRBD1, 5 bases. The CDR3 extends over 15 amino acids. Between the trimmed V and J ends, which lost 3 bases and 4 bases, there was a span of 12 bases. Germline-derived CDR1 and CDR2 are LNHDA and SQIVND (reference sequence). The CDR3 region has the DNA TGTGCCAGTAGTATCATGAGACAGTATAATGAAAAACTGTTTTTT. Protein product: CASSIMRQYNEKLFF.

J is TRBJ1-2 and V is TRBV9; no clear D gene. The germline V gene has CDR1 SGDLS and CDR2 YYNGEE. This CDR3 has 9 amino acids. Trimming removed 6 bases at V and 9 bases at J, with 6 bases between. CDR3 amino acids: CASIESYTF. The CDR3 nucleotides are TGTGCCAGCATCGAGAGCTACACCTTC.

This clone is a singleton in its sample. The chain is built from TRBV5-1 and TRBJ1-5, with no clear D. Germline V gene data show CDR1 as SGHRS and CDR2 as YFSETQ. The CDR3 has 14 amino acids. V gave up 0 bases and J gave up 3 bases, with 7 bases separating them. The CDR3 reads CASSLGSVNQPQHF. The CDR3 nucleotides are TGCGCCAGCAGCTTGGGATCGGTCAATCAGCCCCAGCATTTT. The full variable domain, completed using reference TRBV5-1 and TRBJ1-5, is KAGVTQTPRYLIKTRGQQVTLSCSPISGHRSVSWYQQTPGQGLQFLFEYFSETQRNKGNFPGRFSGRQFSNSRSEMNVSTLELGDSALYLCASSLGSVNQPQHFGDGTRLSIL.

V and J are TRBV5-1 and TRBJ1-2; 10 bases map to TRBD1. Germline-derived CDR1 and CDR2 are SGHRS and YFSETQ. The CDR3 loop spans 18 amino acids. J lost 3 bases, V lost 2 bases, and 13 bases had no gene match. The CDR3 sequence is CASSFQTGTGELYYGYTF. CDR3 in DNA: TGCGCCAGCAGCTTCCAGACCGGGACAGGGGAGCTCTACTATGGCTACACCTTC.

This clone was seen a few times. The chain couples TRBV2 to TRBJ1-4; no clear D gene. CDR1 is SNHLY and CDR2 is FYNNEI in the germline V gene. This CDR3 region has 14 residues. V gave up 6 bases and J gave up 9 bases, with 17 bases separating them. The CDR3 reads CASSDGRPEKKLFF. The DNA for the CDR3 is TGTGCCAGCAGCGACGGGAGGCCGGAGAAAAAACTGTTTTTT.

This clone was observed a few times. This chain uses TRBV6-6 with TRBJ2-1; 10 bases line up with TRBD1. After removal of 7 bases from V and 5 bases from J, the junction contained 5 bases not matched to a gene. CDR3 length: 14 amino acids. The germline gives CDR1 MNHNY, CDR2 SVGAGI (reference sequence). The CDR3 loop reads CASKRQGANNEQFF. In nucleotides, the CDR3 is TGTGCCAGCAAAAGACAGGGGGCAAACAATGAGCAGTTCTTC.

V gene TRBV7-2 combines with J gene TRBJ1-2; 9 bases are a match to TRBD1. Trimming took 6 bases from V and 4 from J; bases not matched to a gene: 9. Germline V gene sequence: CDR1 SGHTA, CDR2 FQGNSA. This CDR3 is 15 amino acids long. The CDR3, as DNA: TGTGCCAGCAGTTTGAACAGGGGGCTGGGCTATGGCTACACCTTC. It is translated as CASSLNRGLGYGYTF.

This clone was counted many times. The chain is built from TRBV12-3 or TRBV12-4 and TRBJ1-2; D might be TRBD1 (6 bases). V gave up 4 bases and J gave up 5 bases, with 11 bases separating them. This CDR3 spans 13 amino acids. This CDR3 is CASSSSTGYGYTF. The CDR3 coding sequence is TGTGCCAGCAGTTCCTCCACAGGGTATGGCTACACCTTC.

The genes are TRBV7-9 and TRBJ1-1; no clear D gene. Germline V CDR1 and CDR2: SEHNR, FQNEAQ (reference sequence). The CDR3 runs 14 residues. The germline V and J ends were trimmed by 2 bases and 5 bases, with 12 bases remaining between them. In DNA, the CDR3 is TGTGCCAGCAGCTTAATGGTCGGGGAGACTGAAGCTTTCTTT. This codes for CASSLMVGETEAFF. The variable domain in full, with the rest retrieved from reference TRBV7-9 and TRBJ1-1, is DTGVSQNPRHKITKRGQNVTFRCDPISEHNRLYWYRQTLGQGPEFLTYFQNEAQLEKSRLLSDRFSAERPKGSFSTLEIQRTEQGDSAMYLCASSLMVGETEAFFGQGTRLTVV.

On this clone: This sample also contains other DNA sequences that code for the same CDR3. The chain employs TRBV5-1 and TRBJ2-7, with D possibly TRBD1 on 5 matching bases. The CDR3 has 13 residues. Per the germline V gene, CDR1 is SGHRS and CDR2 is YFSETQ. CDR3 region: CASSLDISYEQYV. CDR3 nucleotides: TGCGCCAGCAGTTTGGACATCTCCTACGAGCAGTACGTC.

This clone turned up a few times. The J gene is TRBJ1-2, the V gene TRBV7-2, with D uncertain. Trimming cost V 5 bases and J 8 bases, with 9 bases left between them. The CDR3 sequence is 11 residues long. Per the germline V gene, CDR1 is SGHTA and CDR2 is FQGNSA. The CDR3 bases are TGTGCCAGCAGCCTCGCCAGGGGCTACACCTTC. Translated, it gives CASSLARGYTF.

The chain has TRBV4-1 and TRBJ2-7, with TRBD2 as a possible D gene (7 bases). CDR3 length: 15 residues. The germline V gene encodes CDR1 MGHRA and CDR2 YSYEKL. V dropped 2 bases and J dropped 2 bases, with 13 bases sitting between them. The CDR3 sequence is CASSQQQGLTYEQYF. As DNA, the CDR3 is TGCGCCAGCAGCCAACAACAGGGACTAACCTACGAGCAGTACTTC.

The rearrangement links TRBV29-1 to TRBJ2-5, with 13 bases that match TRBD2. The CDR3 extends over 15 amino acids. Germline V gene sequence: CDR1 SQVTM, CDR2 ANQGSEA. Germline trimming cut 7 bases from V and 2 bases from J; bases unmatched to any gene: 7. CDR3 coding DNA: TGCAGCGCCCTGACTAGCGGGGGGCCTCAAGAGACCCAGTACTTC. Translating it yields CSALTSGGPQETQYF.

V is TRBV20-1 and J is TRBJ1-5; D is unclear. Trimming left V 3 bases short and J 2 bases short, with 11 bases between. This CDR3 is built from 14 residues. In germline, CDR1 is DFQATT, CDR2 SNEGSKA (reference sequence). CDR3 residues: CSASRGHGNQPQHF. The CDR3 DNA sequence: TGCAGTGCTAGTAGAGGGCACGGCAATCAGCCCCAGCATTTT.

The chain carries TRBV27 and TRBJ1-1, with D unresolved. The CDR3 sequence is 18 residues long. Germline lookup yields CDR1 MNHEY and CDR2 SMNVEV (reference sequence). Trimming left V 3 bases short and J 0 bases short, with 20 bases between. The CDR3 sequence: CASSFDEVLRVMNTEAFF. The CDR3 coding sequence is TGTGCCAGCAGTTTTGATGAGGTTTTGCGAGTCATGAACACTGAAGCTTTCTTT.

This sequence joins TRBV27 and TRBJ2-2, with 8 positions matching TRBD1. The germline V gene has CDR1 MNHEY and CDR2 SMNVEV (reference sequence). The CDR3 runs 18 residues. V lost 3 bases, J lost 2 bases, and 11 bases stayed unmatched. CDR3 sequence reads: CASSFPATGQGNTGELFF. The CDR3 bases are TGTGCCAGCAGTTTCCCCGCTACAGGACAGGGAAACACCGGGGAGCTGTTTTTT.

J is TRBJ1-1 and V is TRBV3-1 (or the pseudogene TRBV3-2); maybe TRBD1 (5 bases). The V end lost 0 bases, the J end lost 9 bases, and 8 bases lay between the germline ends. The CDR3 runs 12 residues. The V gene's germline CDR1 is LGHDT and CDR2 YNNKEL (reference sequence). CDR3 protein: CASSQEGGQAFF. The CDR3 DNA sequence: TGTGCCAGCAGCCAAGAGGGGGGACAAGCTTTCTTT.